The source of this T cell receptor beta chain is a study of blood T cell repertoires in COVID-19. TCRdb's copy holds only in-frame clones and misses some; the assay was immunoSEQ multiplex PCR. This sample has approximately 38,000 clones, with 87% found just once. The sequenced material came from peripheral blood. This clonotype was obtained from a man in his fifties with active or convalescent COVID-19.

Here the CDR3 DNA reads TGTGCCAGCAGCCCGTCCGAACATCAGGGCAGGAACACTGAAGCTTTCTTT. It yields the protein CASSPSEHQGRNTEAFF. The chain employs TRBV4-2 and TRBJ1-1; perhaps TRBD1 as D (5 bases). This CDR3 region has 17 residues. V was trimmed by 4 bases and J by 1 base, leaving 19 bases between them. Per the germline V gene, CDR1 is LGHNA and CDR2 is YNFKEQ.